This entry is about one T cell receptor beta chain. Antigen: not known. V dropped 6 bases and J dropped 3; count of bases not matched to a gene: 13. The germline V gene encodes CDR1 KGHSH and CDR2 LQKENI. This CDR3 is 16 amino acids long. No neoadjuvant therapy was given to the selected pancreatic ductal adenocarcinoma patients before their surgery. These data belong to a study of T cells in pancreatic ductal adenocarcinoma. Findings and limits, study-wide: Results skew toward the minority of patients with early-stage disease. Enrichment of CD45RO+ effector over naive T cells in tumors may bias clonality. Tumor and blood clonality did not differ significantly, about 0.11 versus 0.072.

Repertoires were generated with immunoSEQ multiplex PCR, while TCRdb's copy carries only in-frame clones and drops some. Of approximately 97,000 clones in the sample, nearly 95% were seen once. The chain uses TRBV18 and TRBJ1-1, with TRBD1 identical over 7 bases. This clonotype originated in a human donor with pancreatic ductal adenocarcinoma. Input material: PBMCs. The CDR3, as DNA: TGTGCCAGCTCGCCTAATTTACTAGGGGGCTACACTGAAGCTTTCTTT. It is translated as CASSPNLLGGYTEAFF.